Listed below are T cell receptor beta chains from one sample, sequenced in a study of blood T cells in healthy people across ages. Via MiXCR, TCRdb re-called the 5' RACE reads, giving one row per CDR3 protein. Found here are around 1,000,000 distinct CDR3 sequences, around 25% of them singletons; the top ten hold around 0.75%. The same sample was also studied in work on T cells of mothers and their children.

Sequenced input: blood. These receptors originate from a girl aged 2-10 years in good health. The CDR3 runs from the conserved cysteine through the conserved F or W. The order of the fields is V gene, J gene, D gene, clone size, CDR3 protein, CDR3 DNA. D genes are given only for firm matches. Expanded clones get a size class; other rows say once, few or many, or leave the size out.

TRBV5-1	TRBJ2-5	.	few	CASRVSEETQYF	TGCGCCAGCAGGGTTTCGGAAGAGACCCAGTACTTC
TRBV25-1	TRBJ2-1	.	.	CASSGTEAFYNEQFF	TGTGCCAGCAGTGGGACGGAAGCCTTTTACAATGAGCAGTTCTTC
TRBV4-3	TRBJ2-7	.	.	CASSQERGRWEQYF	TGCGCTAGCAGCCAAGAACGGGGACGCTGGGAGCAGTACTTC
TRBV18	TRBJ2-1	TRBD2	.	CASSPTSAPYNEQFF	TGTGCCAGCTCCCCGACTAGCGCGCCCTACAATGAGCAGTTCTTC
TRBV28	TRBJ2-7	.	.	CASSRDLEQYF	TGTGCCAGCTCTAGGGACCTCGAGCAGTACTTC
TRBV25-1	TRBJ2-5	TRBD1	.	CASSGYRGRLQETQYF	TGTGCCAGCAGTGGATACAGGGGGCGACTCCAAGAGACCCAGTACTTC
TRBV29-1	TRBJ1-2	.	few	CSVRVANYGYTF	TGCAGCGTCAGGGTTGCTAACTATGGCTACACCTTC
TRBV6-5	TRBJ2-7	TRBD2	few	CASSYSILAGPYEQYF	TGTGCCAGCAGTTACTCGATACTAGCGGGCCCCTACGAGCAGTACTTC
TRBV3-1	TRBJ2-4	.	few	CASSRVKGSQYF	TGTGCCAGCAGCCGGGTAAAGGGCTCTCAGTACTTC
TRBV28	TRBJ2-3	.	.	CATSFSGTPTSTDTQYF	TGTGCCACCTCATTCTCCGGGACTCCAACTAGCACAGATACGCAGTATTTT
TRBV27	TRBJ2-7	TRBD1	once	CASSRRPGQSSSEQYF	TGTGCCAGCAGTCGCAGACCGGGACAGAGTTCCTCCGAGCAGTACTTC
TRBV7-6	TRBJ2-7	TRBD1	.	CASSLDGQAARLQYF	TGTGCCAGCAGCCTTGATGGACAGGCGGCTAGGTTGCAGTACTTC
TRBV7-8	TRBJ2-5	.	.	CASSLVQGVDGQETQYF	TGTGCCAGCAGCTTAGTTCAAGGGGTGGACGGACAAGAGACCCAGTACTTC
TRBV29-1	TRBJ2-7	.	many	CSVGGAGYEQYF	TGCAGCGTTGGGGGAGCAGGGTACGAGCAGTACTTC
TRBV7-9	TRBJ2-1	TRBD2	.	CASSHRTSFNNEQFF	TGTGCCAGCAGTCACCGGACTAGTTTCAACAATGAGCAGTTCTTC
TRBV24-1	TRBJ2-3	.	.	CATSDRTLEASDTQYF	TGTGCCACCAGTGATCGGACCCTTGAGGCGTCCGATACGCAGTATTTT
TRBV18	TRBJ1-2	.	.	CASSPKEGRRAYGYTF	TGTGCCAGCTCACCTAAAGAGGGACGGCGGGCTTATGGCTACACCTTC
TRBV4-2	TRBJ2-2	.	few	CASSQFTGELFF	TGTGCCAGCAGCCAGTTTACCGGGGAGCTGTTTTTT
TRBV10-3	TRBJ2-7	.	once	CAISESGSATYEQYF	TGTGCCATCAGTGAGTCGGGTAGCGCTACCTACGAGCAGTACTTC
TRBV2	TRBJ2-5	.	few	CASSESYREETQYF	TGTGCCAGCAGTGAAAGTTACAGGGAAGAGACCCAGTACTTC
TRBV3-1	TRBJ2-1	.	.	CASSQVRLGLYNEQFF	TGTGCCAGCAGCCAAGTTCGACTAGGTCTCTACAATGAGCAGTTCTTC
TRBV14	TRBJ2-7	.	once	CASSQDSLAGIYEQYF	TGTGCCAGCAGCCAAGATAGCCTAGCCGGAATCTACGAGCAGTACTTC
TRBV27	TRBJ2-7	.	.	CASRTTTSYEQYF	TGTGCCAGCAGGACTACTACTAGCTACGAGCAGTACTTC
TRBV12-3/TRBV12-4	TRBJ2-7	TRBD1	.	CASTDRAGSSYEQYF	TGTGCCAGCACCGACAGGGCTGGGAGCTCCTACGAGCAGTACTTC
TRBV4-3	TRBJ2-5	.	few	CASSQDRGNYQETQYF	TGCGCCAGCAGCCAAGATCGTGGGAACTACCAAGAGACCCAGTACTTC
TRBV20-1	TRBJ2-6	.	.	CSARGLSGANVLTF	TGCAGTGCTAGGGGCCTGTCTGGGGCCAACGTCCTGACTTTC
TRBV9	TRBJ2-7	.	.	CASSPTTSQYEQYF	TGTGCCAGCAGCCCCACGACTTCCCAGTACGAGCAGTACTTC
TRBV20-1	TRBJ1-2	.	.	CSARLAGKSGGYTF	TGCAGTGCTAGACTGGCAGGAAAATCGGGTGGCTACACCTTC
TRBV12-3/TRBV12-4	TRBJ2-1	.	.	CASSPRQSYSNEQFF	TGTGCCAGCAGCCCGAGACAGTCGTACTCCAATGAGCAGTTCTTC
TRBV28	TRBJ2-7	.	few	CASTDRHLYEQYF	TGTGCCAGCACCGACCGCCATCTCTACGAGCAGTACTTC
TRBV6-5	TRBJ2-7	.	few	CASSYAHIGGVGLEQYF	TGTGCCAGCAGTTACGCGCATATCGGGGGCGTTGGGTTAGAGCAGTACTTC
TRBV12-3/TRBV12-4	TRBJ2-7	TRBD1	.	CASRTGVTYEQYF	TGTGCCAGCAGGACAGGGGTGACCTACGAGCAGTACTTC
TRBV29-1	TRBJ2-5	TRBD1	few	CSVLVGQGYQETQYF	TGCAGCGTCCTAGTTGGACAGGGATACCAAGAGACCCAGTACTTC
TRBV7-3	TRBJ2-1	TRBD2	.	CASSHTSGGADEQFF	TGTGCCAGCAGCCATACTAGCGGGGGGGCCGATGAGCAGTTCTTC
TRBV29-1	TRBJ1-2	.	.	CSVIGEDQDYGYTF	TGCAGCGTTATCGGTGAGGACCAGGACTATGGCTACACCTTC
TRBV5-1	TRBJ2-1	TRBD1	.	CASSWGQGADEQFF	TGCGCCAGCAGCTGGGGACAGGGGGCGGATGAGCAGTTCTTC
TRBV27	TRBJ2-3	.	.	CASSFSYATDTQYF	TGTGCCAGCAGTTTCTCCTACGCCACAGATACGCAGTATTTT
TRBV5-1	TRBJ1-4	TRBD1	.	CASSPDRGGEKLFF	TGCGCCAGCAGCCCGGACAGGGGAGGAGAAAAACTGTTTTTT
TRBV6-2/TRBV6-3	TRBJ2-7	.	few	CASSPPAGEEQYF	TGTGCCAGCAGTCCCCCGGCAGGGGAGGAGCAGTACTTC
TRBV4-3	TRBJ2-7	TRBD2	few	CASSQDWRAGANYEQYF	TGCGCCAGCAGCCAAGATTGGCGAGCGGGGGCGAACTACGAGCAGTACTTC
TRBV2	TRBJ2-7	.	few	CASSEEWADEQYF	TGTGCCAGCAGTGAAGAGTGGGCTGACGAGCAGTACTTC
TRBV13	TRBJ2-3	.	.	CASSLGISITDTQYF	TGTGCCAGCAGCTTGGGGATCTCTATTACAGATACGCAGTATTTT
TRBV12-3/TRBV12-4	TRBJ1-2	.	.	CASSWTVHGYTF	TGTGCCAGCAGCTGGACAGTACATGGCTACACCTTC
TRBV15	TRBJ2-3	TRBD2	few	CATSRVGNRGLAGEDTQYF	TGTGCCACCAGCAGAGTGGGGAATAGAGGACTAGCGGGAGAAGATACGCAGTATTTT
TRBV7-6	TRBJ2-1	TRBD2	few	CASSLALERGDKAEQFF	TGTGCCAGCAGCTTAGCGTTGGAGCGGGGTGATAAGGCTGAGCAGTTCTTC
TRBV28	TRBJ2-3	.	once	CASNRPLTENTDTQYF	TGTGCCAGCAACCGCCCACTCACAGAAAACACAGATACGCAGTATTTT
TRBV7-9	TRBJ2-1	TRBD2	few	CASSAYGTSVNNEQFF	TGTGCCAGCAGCGCCTACGGGACTAGCGTAAACAATGAGCAGTTCTTC
TRBV3-1	TRBJ2-7	.	.	CASSDGTPGGVRQYF	TGTGCCAGCAGCGATGGGACCCCCGGGGGAGTACGACAGTACTTC
TRBV10-3	TRBJ2-5	TRBD2	few	CAISAGFSGSSGTQYF	TGTGCCATCAGTGCGGGTTTTAGCGGGAGTTCCGGGACCCAGTACTTC
TRBV29-1	TRBJ2-2	.	once	CSVQGLTGELFF	TGCAGCGTCCAAGGACTTACCGGGGAGCTGTTTTTT
TRBV4-3	TRBJ1-1	.	.	CASSQDPGLNTEAFF	TGCGCCAGCAGCCAAGACCCCGGGCTGAACACTGAAGCTTTCTTT
TRBV2	TRBJ1-3	.	few	CASSEYMGPGNTIYF	TGTGCCAGCAGTGAATATATGGGACCTGGAAACACCATATATTTT
TRBV28	TRBJ1-2	.	few	CASSFPGSGYGYTF	TGTGCCAGCAGTTTCCCAGGGAGCGGCTATGGCTACACCTTC
TRBV4-3	TRBJ2-3	TRBD2	few	CASSQEVPGLATDTQYF	TGCGCCAGCAGCCAAGAGGTTCCGGGACTAGCAACAGATACGCAGTATTTT
TRBV27	TRBJ1-6	.	.	CASSLSSDNSPLHF	TGTGCCAGCAGTTTATCTTCAGATAATTCACCCCTCCACTTT
TRBV20-1	TRBJ2-1	TRBD1	.	CSARDLQGNSYNEQFF	TGCAGTGCTAGAGATTTACAGGGGAACTCCTACAATGAGCAGTTCTTC
TRBV11-2	TRBJ2-6	.	.	CASSFETLNSGANVLTF	TGTGCCAGCAGCTTCGAGACCCTTAACTCTGGGGCCAACGTCCTGACTTTC
TRBV7-2	TRBJ2-2	.	few	CASSLDPSANTGELFF	TGTGCCAGCAGCTTAGATCCGAGCGCGAACACCGGGGAGCTGTTTTTT
TRBV7-3	TRBJ1-1	.	.	CASSQLTNTEAFF	TGTGCCAGCAGCCAATTAACCAACACTGAAGCTTTCTTT